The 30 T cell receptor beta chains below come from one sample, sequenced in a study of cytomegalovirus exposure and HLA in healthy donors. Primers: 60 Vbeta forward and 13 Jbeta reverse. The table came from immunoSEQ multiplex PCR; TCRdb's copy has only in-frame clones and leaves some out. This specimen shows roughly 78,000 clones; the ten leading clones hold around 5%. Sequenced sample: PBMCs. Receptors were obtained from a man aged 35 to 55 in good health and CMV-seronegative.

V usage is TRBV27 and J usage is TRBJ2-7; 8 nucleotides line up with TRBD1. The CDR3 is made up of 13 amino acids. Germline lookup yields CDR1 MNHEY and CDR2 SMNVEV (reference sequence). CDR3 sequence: CASIGQGSHEQYF. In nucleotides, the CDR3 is TGTGCATCCATAGGACAGGGTAGTCACGAGCAGTACTTC.

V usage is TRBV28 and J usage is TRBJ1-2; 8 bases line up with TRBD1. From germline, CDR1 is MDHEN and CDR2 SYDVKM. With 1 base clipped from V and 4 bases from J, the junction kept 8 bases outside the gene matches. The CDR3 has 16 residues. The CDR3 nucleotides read TGTGCCAGCAGTTTATTTAATATCAGGGGGCCCTATGGCTACACCTTC. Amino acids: CASSLFNIRGPYGYTF.

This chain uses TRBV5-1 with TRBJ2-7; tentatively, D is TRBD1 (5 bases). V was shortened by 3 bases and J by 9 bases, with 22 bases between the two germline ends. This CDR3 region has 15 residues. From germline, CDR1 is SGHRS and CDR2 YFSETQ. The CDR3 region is CASSSAPGQGLGQYF. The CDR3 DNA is TGCGCCAGCAGCTCGGCCCCGGGCCAGGGTTTGGGGCAGTACTTC.

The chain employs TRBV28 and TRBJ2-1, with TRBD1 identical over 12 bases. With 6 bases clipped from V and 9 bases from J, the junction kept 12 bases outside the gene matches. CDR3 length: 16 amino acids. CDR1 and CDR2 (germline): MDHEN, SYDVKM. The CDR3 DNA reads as TGTGCCAGCAGACTAGGGACAGGGGGCTTAATTGGTGAGCAGTTCTTC. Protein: CASRLGTGGLIGEQFF.

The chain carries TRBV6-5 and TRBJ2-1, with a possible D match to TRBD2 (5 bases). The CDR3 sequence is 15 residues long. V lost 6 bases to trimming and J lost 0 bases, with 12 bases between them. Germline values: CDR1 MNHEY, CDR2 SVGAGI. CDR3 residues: CASREGVGSYNEQFF. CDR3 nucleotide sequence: TGTGCCAGCAGAGAGGGTGTGGGCTCCTACAATGAGCAGTTCTTC.

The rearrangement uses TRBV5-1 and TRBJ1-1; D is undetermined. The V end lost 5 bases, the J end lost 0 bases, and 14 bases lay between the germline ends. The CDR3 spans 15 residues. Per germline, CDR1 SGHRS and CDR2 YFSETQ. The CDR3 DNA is TGCGCCAGCAGAACGAACAGTGTAATGAACACTGAAGCTTTCTTT. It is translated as CASRTNSVMNTEAFF.

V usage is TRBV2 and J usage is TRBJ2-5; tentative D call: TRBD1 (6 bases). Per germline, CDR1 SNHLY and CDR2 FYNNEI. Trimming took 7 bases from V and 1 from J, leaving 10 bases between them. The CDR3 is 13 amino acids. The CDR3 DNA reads TGTGCCAGCACTCCGGACAGCCAAGAGACCCAGTACTTC. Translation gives CASTPDSQETQYF. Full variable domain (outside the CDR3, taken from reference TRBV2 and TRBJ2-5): EPEVTQTPSHQVTQMGQEVILRCVPISNHLYFYWYRQILGQKVEFLVSFYNNEISEKSEIFDDQFSVERPDGSNFTLKIRSTKLEDSAMYFCASTPDSQETQYFGPGTRLLVL.

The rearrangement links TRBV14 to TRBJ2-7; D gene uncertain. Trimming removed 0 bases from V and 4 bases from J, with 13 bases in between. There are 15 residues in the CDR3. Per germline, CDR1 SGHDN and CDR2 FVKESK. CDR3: CASSQDMGFGYEQYF. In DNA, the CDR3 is TGTGCCAGCAGCCAAGATATGGGCTTTGGTTACGAGCAGTACTTC. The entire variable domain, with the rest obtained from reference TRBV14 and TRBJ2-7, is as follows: EAGVTQFPSHSVIEKGQTVTLRCDPISGHDNLYWYRRVMGKEIKFLLHFVKESKQDESGMPNNRFLAERTGGTYSTLKVQPAELEDSGVYFCASSQDMGFGYEQYFGPGTRLTVT.

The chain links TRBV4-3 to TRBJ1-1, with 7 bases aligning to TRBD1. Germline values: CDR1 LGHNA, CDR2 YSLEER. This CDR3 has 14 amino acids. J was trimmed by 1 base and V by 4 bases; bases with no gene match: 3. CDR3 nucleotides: TGCGCCAGCAGCCCCGGGACAGCGAACACTGAAGCTTTCTTT. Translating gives CASSPGTANTEAFF.

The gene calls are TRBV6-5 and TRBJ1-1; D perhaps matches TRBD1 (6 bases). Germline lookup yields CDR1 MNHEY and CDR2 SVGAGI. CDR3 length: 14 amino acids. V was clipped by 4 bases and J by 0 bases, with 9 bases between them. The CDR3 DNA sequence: TGTGCCAGCAGTTGGAACAGGGTGAACACTGAAGCTTTCTTT. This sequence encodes CASSWNRVNTEAFF.

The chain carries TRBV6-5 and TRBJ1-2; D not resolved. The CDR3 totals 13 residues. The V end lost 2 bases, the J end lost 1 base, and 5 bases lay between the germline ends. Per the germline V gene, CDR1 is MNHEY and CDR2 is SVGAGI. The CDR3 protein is CASSYGDNYGYTF. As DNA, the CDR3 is TGTGCCAGCAGTTACGGAGATAACTATGGCTACACCTTC.

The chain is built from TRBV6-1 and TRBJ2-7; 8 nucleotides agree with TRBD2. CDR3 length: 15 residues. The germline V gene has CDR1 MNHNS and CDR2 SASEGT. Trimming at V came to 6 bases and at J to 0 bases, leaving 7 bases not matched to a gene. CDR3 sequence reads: CASSGGGSGSYEQYF. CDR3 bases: TGTGCCAGCAGCGGGGGGGGGTCGGGCTCCTACGAGCAGTACTTC.

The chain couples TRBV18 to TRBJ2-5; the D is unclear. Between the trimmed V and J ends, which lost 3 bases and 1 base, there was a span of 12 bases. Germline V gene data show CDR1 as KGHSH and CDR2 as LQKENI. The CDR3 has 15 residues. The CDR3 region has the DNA TGTGCCAGCTCACCTCTGGCGGAATCCCAAGAGACCCAGTACTTC. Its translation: CASSPLAESQETQYF.

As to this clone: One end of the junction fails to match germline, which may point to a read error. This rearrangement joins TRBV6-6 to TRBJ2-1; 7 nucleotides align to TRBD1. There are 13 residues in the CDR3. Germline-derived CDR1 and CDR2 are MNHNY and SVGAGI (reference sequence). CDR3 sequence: CASTQDRVGERFF. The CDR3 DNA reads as TGTGCCAGCACCCAAGACAGGGTCGGTGAGCGGTTCTTC.

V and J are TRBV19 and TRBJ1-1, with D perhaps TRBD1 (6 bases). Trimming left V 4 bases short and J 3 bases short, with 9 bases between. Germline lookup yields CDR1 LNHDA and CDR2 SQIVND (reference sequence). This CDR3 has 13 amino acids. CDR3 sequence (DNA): TGTGCCAGTAGTACTACAGGGTACACTGAAGCTTTCTTT. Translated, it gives CASSTTGYTEAFF.

CDR3 in amino acids: CASSLWSGVGKLFF. The CDR3 nucleotides read TGTGCCAGCAGCTTATGGTCAGGGGTTGGAAAACTGTTTTTT. This chain joins TRBV5-6 and TRBJ1-4; the D gene is possibly TRBD1 (6 bases). V was trimmed by 2 bases and J by 10 bases, leaving 15 bases between them. This CDR3 has 14 residues. Germline assignment: CDR1 SGHDT and CDR2 YYEEEE.

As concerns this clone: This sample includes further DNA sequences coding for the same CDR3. CDR3: CASSPRQGAGSGANVLTF. The CDR3 region has the DNA TGTGCCAGCTCACCCCGCCAGGGGGCGGGCTCTGGGGCCAACGTCCTGACTTTC. The rearrangement uses TRBV18 and TRBJ2-6, with 8 bases matching TRBD1. After removal of 3 bases from V and 0 bases from J, the junction contained 7 bases not matched to a gene. The CDR3 runs to 18 residues. Germline CDR1 and CDR2: KGHSH and LQKENI.

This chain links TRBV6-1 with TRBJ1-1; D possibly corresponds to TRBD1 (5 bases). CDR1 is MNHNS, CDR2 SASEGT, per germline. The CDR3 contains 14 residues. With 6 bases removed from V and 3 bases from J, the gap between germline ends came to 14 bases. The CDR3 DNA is TGTGCCAGCAGGGCAACAGGTGCGGACACTGAAGCTTTCTTT. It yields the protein CASRATGADTEAFF.

As DNA, the CDR3 is TGTGCCAGCAGTTTACAGGGGGTGGATGGCTACACCTTC. It specifies CASSLQGVDGYTF. The chain links TRBV2 to TRBJ1-2; 8 bases align to TRBD1. Germline-derived CDR1 and CDR2 are SNHLY and FYNNEI. J was trimmed by 6 bases and V by 5 bases; bases with no gene match: 5. The CDR3 covers 13 residues.

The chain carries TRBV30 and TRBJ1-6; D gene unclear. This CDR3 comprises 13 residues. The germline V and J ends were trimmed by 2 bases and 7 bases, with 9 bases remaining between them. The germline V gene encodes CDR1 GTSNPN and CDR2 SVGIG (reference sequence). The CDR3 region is CAWSPQANSPLHF. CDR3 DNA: TGTGCCTGGAGTCCCCAGGCCAATTCACCCCTCCACTTT.

CDR3 coding DNA: TGCGCCACCAGATCAGGGGGACAAGAGACCCAGTACTTC. Translated: CATRSGGQETQYF. The rearrangement uses TRBV5-1 and TRBJ2-5, with 7 positions matching TRBD1. In germline, CDR1 is SGHRS, CDR2 YFSETQ. This CDR3 comprises 13 residues. The ends lost 9 bases at V and 2 bases at J; junction bases unmatched: 7. The complete variable domain, with remaining parts taken from reference TRBV5-1 and TRBJ2-5, reads KAGVTQTPRYLIKTRGQQVTLSCSPISGHRSVSWYQQTPGQGLQFLFEYFSETQRNKGNFPGRFSGRQFSNSRSEMNVSTLELGDSALYLCATRSGGQETQYFGPGTRLLVL.

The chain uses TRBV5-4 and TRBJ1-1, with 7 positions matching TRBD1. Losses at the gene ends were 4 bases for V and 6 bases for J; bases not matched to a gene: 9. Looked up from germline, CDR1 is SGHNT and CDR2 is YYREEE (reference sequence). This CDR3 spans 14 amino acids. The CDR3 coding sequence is TGTGCCAGCAGCACGCAGACAGGGAGGTCTGAAGCTTTCTTT. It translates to CASSTQTGRSEAFF.

The CDR3 sequence: CASSSFTPERYEQYF. The CDR3 DNA is TGTGCCAGCAGTAGTTTTACGCCTGAACGATACGAGCAGTACTTC. The V call is TRBV5-8, the J call TRBJ2-7; D uncertain. The CDR3 has 15 residues. V was pared by 5 bases and J by 4 bases, with 19 bases between. Germline CDR1 is SGHTS and CDR2 is YDEGEE.

The CDR3 region has the DNA TGTGCCAGCACCCTAGGCGGGGAGGGACGCTCCTACGAGCAGTACTTC. Protein sequence: CASTLGGEGRSYEQYF. V and J are TRBV13 and TRBJ2-7, with 7 bases matching TRBD2. Germline V lookup: CDR1 PRHDT, CDR2 FYEKMQ (reference sequence). CDR3 length equals 16 residues. The trim removed 7 bases at V and 0 bases at J, leaving 12 bases unmatched.

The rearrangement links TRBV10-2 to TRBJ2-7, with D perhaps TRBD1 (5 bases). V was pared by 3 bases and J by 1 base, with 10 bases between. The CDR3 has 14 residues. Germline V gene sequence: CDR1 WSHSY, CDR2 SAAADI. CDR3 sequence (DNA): TGCGCCAGCAGTGACAGGGCGGTTTCCTACGAGCAGTACTTC. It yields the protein CASSDRAVSYEQYF.

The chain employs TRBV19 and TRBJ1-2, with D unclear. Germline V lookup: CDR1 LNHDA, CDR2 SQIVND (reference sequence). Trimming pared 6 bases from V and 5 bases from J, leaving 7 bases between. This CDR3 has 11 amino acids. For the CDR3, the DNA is TGTGCCAGTAGCCTCAGATATGGCTACACCTTC. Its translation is CASSLRYGYTF.

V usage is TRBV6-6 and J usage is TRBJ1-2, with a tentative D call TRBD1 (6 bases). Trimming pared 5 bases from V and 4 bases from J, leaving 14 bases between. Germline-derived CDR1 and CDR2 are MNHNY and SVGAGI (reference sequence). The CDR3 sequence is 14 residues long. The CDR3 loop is CASSNSGTPYGYTF. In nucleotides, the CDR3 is TGTGCCAGCAGTAACAGCGGGACACCCTATGGCTACACCTTC.

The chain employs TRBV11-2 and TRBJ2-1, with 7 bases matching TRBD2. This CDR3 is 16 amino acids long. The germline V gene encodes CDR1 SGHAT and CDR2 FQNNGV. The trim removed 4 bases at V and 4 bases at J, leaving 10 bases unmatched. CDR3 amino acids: CASSSRGVQPYNEQFF. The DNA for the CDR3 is TGTGCCAGCAGCTCTCGGGGGGTCCAACCTTACAATGAGCAGTTCTTC. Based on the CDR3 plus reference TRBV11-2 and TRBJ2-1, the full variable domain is EAGVAQSPRYKIIEKRQSVAFWCNPISGHATLYWYQQILGQGPKLLIQFQNNGVVDDSQLPKDRFSAERLKGVDSTLKIQPAKLEDSAVYLCASSSRGVQPYNEQFFGPGTRLTVL.

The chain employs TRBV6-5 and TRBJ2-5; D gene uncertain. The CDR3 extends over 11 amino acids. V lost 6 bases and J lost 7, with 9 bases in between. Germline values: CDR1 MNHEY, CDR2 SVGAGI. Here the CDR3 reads CASSRTGTQYF. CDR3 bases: TGTGCCAGCAGCCGAACGGGGACCCAGTACTTC.

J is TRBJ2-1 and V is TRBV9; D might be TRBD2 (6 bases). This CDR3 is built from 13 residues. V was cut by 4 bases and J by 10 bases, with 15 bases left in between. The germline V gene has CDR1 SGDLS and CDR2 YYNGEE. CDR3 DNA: TGTGCCAGCAGCTACGCTAGCGTCAGAGAGCAGTTCTTC. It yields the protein CASSYASVREQFF.